Listed here is a single T cell receptor beta chain. What antigen it recognizes has not been identified. The record has no base qualities; no much larger clone is one base away. TCRbeta CDR3 regions were amplified from genomic DNA using the immunoSEQ Assay, a bias-controlled multiplex PCR. For the original study's pipeline: Nucleated cell counts per sample were estimated from amplification of reference gene primers within the assay. Sequence reads were collapsed and filtered to measure the absolute abundance of every unique TCRbeta CDR3 rearrangement. For each sample, productive Simpson clonality was calculated as the square root of Simpson's diversity index over productive rearrangements. The table comes from immuneACCESS by way of TCRdb, which keeps in-frame sequences with V and J called. Part of the clones is missing from these tables; in studies checked, under half for an unresolved V gene and the rest for unknown reasons. Clone size and V and J calls were adopted from that table, with D and trimming inferred from the DNA. This sample is represented by about 230,000 clones; 85% of them were singletons. Of the sample, about 0.91% is held by the ten largest clones.

These data are taken from a study of blood T cell repertoires in COVID-19 (dated by TCRdb to about 2020). Some background on the complete study: The collaborator samples originated in the United States, Italy and Spain and spanned the acute and convalescent phases of COVID-19. Where available, HLA class I and class II types were taken from metadata supplied by the sample provider and were not determined by assay-based typing. The prospective study material was composed of cDNA or gDNA derived from T cells, B-cell-depleted T cells, or PBMCs. The dataset comprised deeply sampled blood TCRbeta repertoires from subjects exposed to, actively infected with, or recovered from COVID-19. A de-identified subject ID, COVID-19 status, age in years and sex were almost always included in the sample metadata. The repertoires were released in a freely available public database meant as a resource for research on the immune response to SARS-CoV-2. Samples were obtained from the ongoing ImmuneRACE study (first 160 participants) and from over 1,000 subjects provided by 6 global collaborators.

The investigation overall reported the following: Clinical and demographic metadata were provided uncurated, with the amount varying by source and participant.

Collaborating institutions collected whole blood in K2EDTA tubes following their own protocols. For TCRbeta analysis, collaborators shipped samples as frozen whole blood, isolated PBMCs, or DNA extracted from either of those sample types. The TCR comes from a man in his forties with acute or convalescent COVID-19. The material sequenced was peripheral blood.

The base sequence is TGTGCCAGCAGCCCAGGGGGGACCTATGGCTACACCTTC. This is translated as CASSPGGTYGYTF. The rearranged segments are TRBV7-6 and TRBJ1-2; the central 7 bases match TRBD1. From V the trimming removes 5 bases and from J it removes 4 bases, while the gene matches leave 4 bases of the junction unaccounted for. Including cysteine and phenylalanine, the CDR3 has 13 amino acids. The entry retains the CDR3 DNA only, 39 bases that are in frame from base 1. CDR1 and CDR2, per the germline V gene, are SGHVS and FNYEAQ.